This T cell receptor (beta chain) is drawn from a study of beta chain features in type 1 diabetes. Study conclusions and caveats: Moderately but significantly shorter TCRB CDR3s were found in Type 1 diabetes patients in all four CD4+ subsets.

The CDR3 length is 12 residues. The V end was cut by 5 bases, the J end by 2 bases, with 7 bases between. Per germline, CDR1 SGHRS and CDR2 YFSETQ. Expressed TCRB transcripts were sequenced because the entire RNA isolate underwent reverse transcription. The assay was immunoSEQ multiplex PCR, and TCRdb's table has in-frame clones only and misses some. Altogether 200,000 to 300,000 clones are present, roughly 22% being singletons, with the ten largest covering about 0.028%. Points on this clone: Its antigen is unidentified.

This receptor was taken from a woman aged 40 to 49 with type 1 diabetes. Sequenced material: naive CD4+ T cells from blood. V and J are TRBV5-1 and TRBJ2-5, with unresolved D. The CDR3 coding sequence is TGCGCCAGCAGGCGAGATCAAGAGACCCAGTACTTC. Its protein is CASRRDQETQYF.